What follows is one TCR beta chain and its context. Its antigen is currently unknown. There are 14 residues in the CDR3. V dropped 1 base and J dropped 3; count of bases not matched to a gene: 4. Germline values: CDR1 SGHDT, CDR2 YYEEEE. The sample originates from a study of shared clonotypes between healthy human individuals. Findings and limits, study-wide: Represented diversity, genetic and exposure-history alike, was limited by few donors. Memory subsets had estimated richness that was generally smaller than that of naive subsets.

Produced via immunoSEQ multiplex PCR; TCRdb's table is partial and in-frame only. The sample holds around 620,000 clones, 95% seen once. Terminally differentiated effector memory CD45RA+ cells were left out of the naive CD8 fraction, which was CD45RO-negative and positively selected for CCR7. The chain employs TRBV5-6 and TRBJ2-7; TRBD2 matches 7 bases. Sequencing used naive CD8+ T cells sorted from blood. The clonotype comes from a woman in her 30s in good health. In DNA form, the CDR3 reads TGTGCCAGCAGCTTGAGACTAGCAATCTACGAGCAGTACTTC. Amino acid sequence: CASSLRLAIYEQYF.